This T cell receptor (beta chain) originates from a study of CD8+ T cells in alopecia areata. General study findings and limits: Sharing of TCR sequences between patients (possibly for HLA-related reasons) was less clear than in mice. Scalp samples also yield sequences of resident alphabeta T cells from normal skin.

A panel of CD4, CD8alpha, NKG2D, NKG2ACE and other markers served to sort pooled cutaneous lymph node cells. Concerning this clone itself: Its target is not known. Gene names denote mouse genes.

Sequencing templates came from extracted RNA that was reverse transcribed into cDNA. Sequencing was performed with immunoSEQ multiplex PCR; in TCRdb, only in-frame clones are kept and a portion is missing. This sample has approximately 300,000 clones, each found more than once. The TCR was taken from a C3H/HeJ mouse with alopecia areata. The strain's MHC type: H2-k. Material: CD4+ T cells sorted from a lymph node.

CDR3 DNA, as far as it was read: TGTGCCAGCAGTGATGGGGACAGGGAGGCT. It is translated as CASSDGDREA. The CDR3 as a whole reads CASSDGDREAEQFF. The chain employs TRBV13-3 and TRBJ2-1; 9 nucleotides align to TRBD1. The read stops 4 residues short of the end of the CDR3; the missing end is completed from the germline J gene. The CDR3 runs 14 residues. Germline values: CDR1 NNHDY, CDR2 SYVADS.